A selection of T cell receptor beta chains follows, all from one sample in a study of control samples from healthy donors and cancer patients. Sequenced by immunoSEQ multiplex PCR; TCRdb stores in-frame clones only, minus some. The table records fewer than 200,000 clones, 85% to 95% of them present only once. Sequenced sample: blood. The receptor set was obtained from a woman aged 60-75 years in good health. Each CDR3 is given with its conserved first and last residue. Fields, in order: D gene, V gene, clone size, J gene, CDR3 DNA, CDR3 protein. The D gene is left open where the match is weak. Where a row states a size, it is once, few, many or the class of an expanded clone; other rows omit it.

D gene: .; V gene: TRBV7-2; clone size: .; J gene: TRBJ1-3; CDR3 DNA: TGTGCCAGCAGCCCCCTAGGCGGGCTTTACTCTGGAAACACCATATATTTT; CDR3 protein: CASSPLGGLYSGNTIYF
D gene: .; V gene: TRBV7-9; clone size: .; J gene: TRBJ1-2; CDR3 DNA: TGTGCCAGCAGCATTCGAGAAGAGGCTTATTTGGGCTACACCTTC; CDR3 protein: CASSIREEAYLGYTF
D gene: .; V gene: TRBV7-9; clone size: .; J gene: TRBJ2-1; CDR3 DNA: TGTGCCAGCATCCCAATGTATACCGAGAGCTCCTACAATGAGCAGTTCTTC; CDR3 protein: CASIPMYTESSYNEQFF
D gene: TRBD1; V gene: TRBV5-1; clone size: .; J gene: TRBJ1-3; CDR3 DNA: TGCGCCAGCAGCCCCGGGACAGATGGAAACACCATATATTTT; CDR3 protein: CASSPGTDGNTIYF
D gene: TRBD1; V gene: TRBV15; clone size: .; J gene: TRBJ1-4; CDR3 DNA: TGTGCCACCAGCGACCCTACAGGGGCTAATGAAAAACTGTTTTTT; CDR3 protein: CATSDPTGANEKLFF
D gene: .; V gene: TRBV12-3/TRBV12-4; clone size: .; J gene: TRBJ2-7; CDR3 DNA: TGTGCCAGCAGCGCTTGGGGAACCTACGAGCAGTACTTC; CDR3 protein: CASSAWGTYEQYF
D gene: TRBD1; V gene: TRBV7-2; clone size: .; J gene: TRBJ1-1; CDR3 DNA: TGTGCCAGCAGCTCTCCCGGGACAGGGGACTTTGAAGCTTTCTTT; CDR3 protein: CASSSPGTGDFEAFF
D gene: .; V gene: TRBV6-4; clone size: .; J gene: TRBJ2-3; CDR3 DNA: TGTGCCAGCAGTGAGGTGGGAGAGAGCACAGATACGCAGTATTTT; CDR3 protein: CASSEVGESTDTQYF
D gene: TRBD1; V gene: TRBV27; clone size: .; J gene: TRBJ2-7; CDR3 DNA: TGTGCCAGCAGCAAACCGGGACAGGGGCGTTACTACGAGCAGTACTTC; CDR3 protein: CASSKPGQGRYYEQYF
D gene: TRBD2; V gene: TRBV2; clone size: .; J gene: TRBJ2-3; CDR3 DNA: TGTGCCAGCAGTGAAGAACAAATTGGCGGGGGGGGCACAGATACGCAGTATTTT; CDR3 protein: CASSEEQIGGGGTDTQYF
D gene: .; V gene: TRBV27; clone size: .; J gene: TRBJ1-1; CDR3 DNA: TGTGCCAGCAGTTTAGTATGGATGAACACTGAAGCTTTCTTT; CDR3 protein: CASSLVWMNTEAFF
D gene: .; V gene: TRBV27; clone size: .; J gene: TRBJ2-5; CDR3 DNA: TGTGCCAGCAGAGGGAACAGCCAAGAGACCCAGTACTTC; CDR3 protein: CASRGNSQETQYF
D gene: .; V gene: TRBV2; clone size: .; J gene: TRBJ1-6; CDR3 DNA: TGTGCCACCAAAAGACAGAGCTCCTATAATTCACCCCTCCACTTT; CDR3 protein: CATKRQSSYNSPLHF
D gene: .; V gene: TRBV7-2; clone size: .; J gene: TRBJ1-1; CDR3 DNA: TGTGCCAGCAGCTTCTCAAGAGGGGGGAACACTGAAGCTTTCTTT; CDR3 protein: CASSFSRGGNTEAFF
D gene: .; V gene: TRBV28; clone size: .; J gene: TRBJ2-5; CDR3 DNA: TGTGCCAGCTCCAGGGCCGGGGAGACCCAGTACTTC; CDR3 protein: CASSRAGETQYF
D gene: TRBD1; V gene: TRBV20-1; clone size: .; J gene: TRBJ1-2; CDR3 DNA: TGCAGTGCTAGTACGACAGGGGTGGATAATGGCTACACCTTC; CDR3 protein: CSASTTGVDNGYTF
D gene: TRBD1; V gene: TRBV5-1; clone size: .; J gene: TRBJ2-2; CDR3 DNA: TGCGCCAGCAGCTCCGGACAGGTGAACACCGGGGAGCTGTTTTTT; CDR3 protein: CASSSGQVNTGELFF
D gene: TRBD1; V gene: TRBV3-1/TRBV3-2; clone size: .; J gene: TRBJ1-6; CDR3 DNA: TGTGCCAGCAGCCATTTAGTTCCCTTCTGGACAGGGATCGGTAATTCACCCCTCCACTTT; CDR3 protein: CASSHLVPFWTGIGNSPLHF
D gene: TRBD1; V gene: TRBV18; clone size: .; J gene: TRBJ1-2; CDR3 DNA: TGTGCCAGCTCGCCGGGACAGCAGCCCTCCCGGCTCCCGGGCTACACCTTC; CDR3 protein: CASSPGQQPSRLPGYTF
D gene: TRBD2; V gene: TRBV6-5; clone size: once; J gene: TRBJ2-3; CDR3 DNA: TGTGCCAGCAGTTATCAGCCTAGCGGGGTAGGAGATACGCAGTATTTT; CDR3 protein: CASSYQPSGVGDTQYF
D gene: .; V gene: TRBV6-5; clone size: .; J gene: TRBJ1-1; CDR3 DNA: TGTGCCAGCAGTTACTCCGGGAGGCCGGGCACTGAAGCTTTCTTT; CDR3 protein: CASSYSGRPGTEAFF
D gene: .; V gene: TRBV19; clone size: .; J gene: TRBJ1-1; CDR3 DNA: TGTGCCAGTAGCTCGGGGCAAGAGAACACTGAAGCTTTCTTT; CDR3 protein: CASSSGQENTEAFF
D gene: TRBD1; V gene: TRBV6-5; clone size: .; J gene: TRBJ2-7; CDR3 DNA: TGTGCCAGCAGTCCGACTCGGACAGGGAACTACGAGCAGTACTTC; CDR3 protein: CASSPTRTGNYEQYF
D gene: TRBD1; V gene: TRBV3-1/TRBV3-2; clone size: .; J gene: TRBJ1-2; CDR3 DNA: TGTGCCAGCAGCCAAGTCTTTGTAACAGGGGAGGGAAGCTATGGCTACACCTTC; CDR3 protein: CASSQVFVTGEGSYGYTF
D gene: .; V gene: TRBV7-9; clone size: .; J gene: TRBJ2-1; CDR3 DNA: TGTGCCAGCAGCTTAGCGGGACACAATGAGCAGTTCTTC; CDR3 protein: CASSLAGHNEQFF
D gene: TRBD1; V gene: TRBV9; clone size: .; J gene: TRBJ1-2; CDR3 DNA: TGTGCCAGCAGCGTAGAGACAGGGGAAGGCTACACCTTC; CDR3 protein: CASSVETGEGYTF
D gene: .; V gene: TRBV6-4; clone size: once; J gene: TRBJ1-2; CDR3 DNA: TGTGCCAGCAGCGGAGGGACTTCTTCTATCGGCGGCTACACCTTC; CDR3 protein: CASSGGTSSIGGYTF
D gene: .; V gene: TRBV18; clone size: .; J gene: TRBJ2-7; CDR3 DNA: TGTGCCAGCTCTCCAAACAGCGAGCCTTCCTACGAGCAGTACTTC; CDR3 protein: CASSPNSEPSYEQYF